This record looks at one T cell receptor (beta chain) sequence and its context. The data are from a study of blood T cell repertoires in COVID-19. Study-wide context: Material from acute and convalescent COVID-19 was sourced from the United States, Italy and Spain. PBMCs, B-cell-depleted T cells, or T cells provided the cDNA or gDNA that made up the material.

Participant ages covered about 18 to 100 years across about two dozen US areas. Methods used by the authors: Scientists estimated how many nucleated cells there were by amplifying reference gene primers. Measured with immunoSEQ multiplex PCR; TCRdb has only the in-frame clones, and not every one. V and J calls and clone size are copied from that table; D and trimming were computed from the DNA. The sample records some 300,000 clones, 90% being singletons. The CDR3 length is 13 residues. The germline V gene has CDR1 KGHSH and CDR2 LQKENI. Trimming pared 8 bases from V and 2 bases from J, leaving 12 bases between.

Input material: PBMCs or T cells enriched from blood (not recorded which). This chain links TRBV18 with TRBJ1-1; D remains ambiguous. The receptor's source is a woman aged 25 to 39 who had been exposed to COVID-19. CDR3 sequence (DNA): TGTGCCAGCCTCGGGAAGATTAACACTGAAGCTTTCTTT. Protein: CASLGKINTEAFF.